This T cell receptor beta chain was found in a study of T-cell reconstitution after alpha-beta-depleted transplantation in children. V was clipped by 7 bases and J by 4 bases, with 14 bases between them. The CDR3 has 14 amino acids. Per germline, CDR1 MNHNS and CDR2 SASEGT. A TCRbeta library incorporating unique molecular identifiers was prepared. TCRdb reanalysed the PCR reads using MiXCR and keeps one entry per CDR3 protein. This table holds 450,000 to 600,000 distinct CDR3 sequences, around a third found once. This sample comprised PBMCs from the stem cell graft donor, obtained from the stem cell graft. This clonotype originated in a human donor who donated a stem cell graft to a child with aplastic anemia. The V gene is TRBV6-1, the J gene TRBJ1-5; D unclear. CDR3 amino acids: CASMAEVGNQPQHF. The DNA for the CDR3 is TGTGCCAGCATGGCGGAGGTGGGGAATCAGCCCCAGCATTTT.